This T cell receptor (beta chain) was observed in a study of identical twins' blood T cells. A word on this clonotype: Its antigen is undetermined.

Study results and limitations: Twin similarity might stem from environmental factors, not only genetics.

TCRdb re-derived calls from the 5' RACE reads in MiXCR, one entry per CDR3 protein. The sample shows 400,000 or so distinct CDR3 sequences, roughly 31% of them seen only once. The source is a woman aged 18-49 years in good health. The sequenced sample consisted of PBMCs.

The CDR3 DNA follows: TGTGCCAGCAGCCAATCAACTAGCGGGGGTGAGCAGTTCTTC. It translates to CASSQSTSGGEQFF. V is TRBV7-3 and J is TRBJ2-1, with 11 positions matching TRBD2. Germline-derived CDR1 and CDR2 are SGHTA and FQGTGA. V was clipped by 5 bases and J by 9 bases; unmatched bases: 6. The CDR3 totals 14 residues.